The entry below gives a single T cell receptor beta chain sequence along with its context. Vbeta (60) and Jbeta (13) primers were used in the PCR. The data were produced by immunoSEQ multiplex PCR, yet TCRdb's version contains in-frame clones alone and is incomplete. The sample yields about 130,000 clones, 77% seen once. Trimming stripped 8 bases from V and 4 bases from J, with 15 bases between. The V gene's germline CDR1 is LNHDA and CDR2 SQIVND (reference sequence). The CDR3 extends over 14 amino acids. The sample is drawn from a study of cytomegalovirus exposure and HLA in healthy donors. The origin of this receptor is a male donor in good health and CMV-seronegative. V gene TRBV19 combines with J gene TRBJ1-5; D perhaps matches TRBD1 (6 bases). Sequenced material: PBMCs. The CDR3 DNA reads as TGTGCCAGTTGGTCTCGACAGGCGAATCAGCCCCAGCATTTT. Its translation: CASWSRQANQPQHF.